This TCR beta chain was profiled in a study of blood T cell repertoires in COVID-19. Germline loops: CDR1 MNHEY, CDR2 SMNVEV (reference sequence). Trimming removed 0 bases at V and 2 bases at J, with 8 bases between. The CDR3 has 15 residues. The repertoire was sequenced with immunoSEQ multiplex PCR; TCRdb's copy has only in-frame clones and lacks some. In the table there are under 300,000 clones, around nine tenths of which are singletons. The V gene is TRBV27, the J gene TRBJ2-1; possibly TRBD2 for D (5 bases). Material for sequencing was PBMCs or T cells enriched from blood (not recorded which). The receptor was isolated from a woman between 35 and 50 years old who had been exposed to COVID-19. CDR3 region: CASSLSLGAYNEQFF. The CDR3, as DNA: TGTGCCAGCAGTTTATCCCTCGGGGCCTACAATGAGCAGTTCTTC.